In its sample, the clone carrying this T cell receptor (beta chain) was seen many times. The CDR3 regions of TCR beta were amplified from RNA transcripts. First-round RT-PCR targeting the TCR CDR3 was performed with the HTBI primer set. MiXCR was run by TCRdb on the multiplex PCR reads, yielding one entry per CDR3 protein. Of 35,000 to 45,000 distinct CDR3 sequences detected, 40% to 55% appear once; the ten largest clones hold about 6%. The data are from a study of T cells in Graves' hyperthyroidism and ophthalmopathy. The CDR3 extends over 14 amino acids. V was trimmed by 5 bases and J by 1 base, leaving 10 bases between them. Germline values: CDR1 SGHNT, CDR2 YENEEA.

The chain recombines TRBV11-3 with TRBJ2-3; D unresolved. Sequencing was carried out using blood. The receptor comes from a woman aged 45-65 years with Graves' hyperthyroidism that later progressed to Graves' ophthalmopathy. This CDR3 is CASSPRQGTDTQYF. The DNA of the CDR3 is TGTGCCAGCAGCCCGCGACAAGGCACAGATACGCAGTATTTT. Full variable domain (missing parts from reference TRBV11-3 and TRBJ2-3): EAGVVQSPRYKIIEKKQPVAFWCNPISGHNTLYWYLQNLGQGPELLIRYENEEAVDDSQLPKDRFSAERLKGVDSTLKIQPAELGDSAVYLCASSPRQGTDTQYFGPGTRLTVL.